Reported below is one T cell receptor (beta chain). This record comes from a study of blood T cell repertoires in COVID-19. Background on the study: The United States, Italy and Spain were the sources of the acute and convalescent COVID-19 samples. Sample material is recorded as cDNA or gDNA derived from T cells, B-cell-depleted T cells, or PBMCs.

This CDR3 region has 13 residues. V was clipped by 5 bases and J by 8 bases, with 15 bases between them. The authors' processing: Estimated nucleated cell counts came from reference gene primer amplification. Profiled with immunoSEQ multiplex PCR; TCRdb holds only in-frame clones, not every one. That table furnishes V, J and clone size, whereas the DNA furnished D and trimming. The sample yields roughly 68,000 clones, over 80% seen once. The receptor's source is a woman of 80 years or more with active COVID-19. This chain links TRBV12-3 or TRBV12-4 with TRBJ1-2; TRBD1 might be the D (5 bases). The sample taken for sequencing was peripheral blood. This chain's CDR3 is CASSPQGGGGYTF. CDR3 sequence (DNA): TGTGCCAGCAGTCCCCAGGGAGGAGGCGGCTACACCTTC.